This T cell receptor (beta chain) derives from a study of beta chain features in type 1 diabetes. Study-wide findings and caveats: PCR might pick shorter templates more often, in the same way for patients and controls. There was a moderate but significant shortening of TCRB CDR3s in all four CD4+ subsets of Type 1 diabetes patients.

Turning to this clone: The antigen remains undetermined.

As every portion of the isolated RNA was reverse transcribed, the sequencing read expressed TCRB transcripts. TCRdb keeps only in-frame clones here, not all; method: immunoSEQ multiplex PCR. The data contain hundreds of thousands of clones, under 15% of them singletons. Averaging approximately 0.11 L, one heparinised blood draw was given by each donor. The junction had 3 bases not matched to a gene; V was cut back by 6 bases and J by 7 bases. CDR1 is SEHNR, CDR2 FQNEAQ, per germline (reference sequence). CDR3 length equals 13 residues. The chain combines TRBV7-9 with TRBJ1-6, with 7 positions matching TRBD1. Source material: naive CD4+ T cells from blood. The clonotype comes from a man aged 18 to 29 with type 1 diabetes. The CDR3 protein is CASSGTANSPLHF. CDR3 DNA: TGTGCCAGCAGTGGGACAGCCAATTCACCCCTCCACTTT.